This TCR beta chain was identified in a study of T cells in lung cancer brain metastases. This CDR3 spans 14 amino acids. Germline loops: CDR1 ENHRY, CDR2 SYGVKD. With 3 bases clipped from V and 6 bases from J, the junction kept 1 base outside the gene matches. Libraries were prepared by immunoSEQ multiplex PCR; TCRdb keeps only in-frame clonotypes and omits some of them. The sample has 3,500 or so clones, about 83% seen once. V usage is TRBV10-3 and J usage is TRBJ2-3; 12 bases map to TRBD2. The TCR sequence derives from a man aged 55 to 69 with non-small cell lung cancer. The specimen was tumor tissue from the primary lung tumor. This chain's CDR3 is CAISEGLAGDTQYF. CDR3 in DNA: TGTGCCATCAGTGAAGGACTAGCGGGGGATACGCAGTATTTT.